This T cell receptor (beta chain) was captured in a study of beta chain features in type 1 diabetes (dated by TCRdb to the late 2010s). For the study in its entirety: Mean age, gender distribution, total cell number and subset yield did not differ between patients and healthy donors. A total of 107,917,701 sorted cells were examined across all samples, and the number of cells per subset was strongly correlated with RNA yield. Naive and central memory subsets were obtained from all 30 or so donors, but regulatory and stem cell-like memory subsets were isolated from only 8 patients and roughly 8 healthy donors. In the study, TCRB repertoires of sorted circulating CD4+ T cell subsets from recently diagnosed type 1 diabetes patients were compared with those of matched healthy donors. The paper as a whole reports these results and caveats: Shorter templates might be favored by PCR, yet because patient and control samples were amplified and corrected together, any such skew would affect both groups equally. A moderate but significant shortening of TCRB CDR3 length was observed in type 1 diabetes patients in all four CD4+ subsets. At VDJ recombination sites, patients with type 1 diabetes made fewer insertions and deleted more nucleotides, a pattern implying thymic rearrangement abnormalities. Because cDNA was sequenced instead of genomic DNA, activated cells with high expression could be over-represented, although the groups did not differ in activation or CD3 levels. Naive, central memory and regulatory TCRB repertoires appeared more similar among patients than among healthy donors. HLA sub-analyses involved small numbers of individuals, so any influence of HLA type on TCRB rearrangement remained unresolved.

All of the isolated RNA was reverse transcribed with the High Capacity cDNA Reverse Transcription Kit, so expressed TCRB transcripts were sequenced. Naive, central memory and regulatory T cell samples underwent deep immunoSEQ sequencing, averaging roughly 3.5 million total reads per sample. Sorted cells were lysed in RLT buffer, and RNA was extracted using DNase-treated RNeasy Micro or Mini kits according to cell number. Each cell subset was processed separately to prevent cross-contamination, with patient and healthy donor samples processed together. The immunoSEQ multiplex PCR was used to amplify TCRB sequences from cDNA, generating 87-bp fragments that spanned the CDR3 region. Sequencing of the amplicons was done on the Illumina HiSeq platform. As for the authors' bioinformatics: PCR bias was corrected computationally using synthetic template baselines, and reads within Hamming distance 2 were collapsed, with unmergeable singletons discarded. Reads were aligned against IMGT so that V, D and J genes, CDR3 length and insertions or deletions at six rearrangement sites could be assigned. Within each subset, clonotype counts were normalized to sorted cell number, and only after that were true diversity and Gini coefficients computed with the tcR R package. The overlap coefficient, calculated on TCRB nucleotide sequences, was used to measure repertoire sharing. Out-of-frame TCRB sequences from naive cells were analyzed as a proxy for the pre-selection repertoire. TCRdb stores this immuneACCESS table with in-frame sequences only. Part of the clones is absent; in the studies checked, under half of the shortfall reflects unresolved V genes, and no reason is known for the rest. V and J calls and clone size come straight from that table; D and trimming were deduced from the DNA. This sample gives nearly 250,000 clones in total; 12% to 15% of them show up just once. The ten largest make up more than 0.02% of the sample.

Each donor gave one peripheral blood draw, averaging approximately 110 mL, which was collected into heparinised tubes. A BD FACSAria II was used to sort naive, central memory, regulatory and stem cell-like memory CD4+ T cells with a panel that included CD45RO, CCR7, CD25, CD127, CD95 and CD27. Every sorted population had a purity above 95%. PBMCs were isolated right away by Lymphoprep density gradient centrifugation and were stained directly, without culture. So that batch effects would be minimized, each experiment stained and sorted samples in pairs, pairing one healthy donor with one patient. V lost 3 bases and J lost 2 bases, and the count of bases not matched to a germline gene is 2. CDR1 and CDR2 were assigned from the germline V gene (reference sequence) as SEHNR and FQNEAQ. Including the terminal cysteine and phenylalanine, the CDR3 comprises 14 residues. Only the CDR3 part of the read is kept: 42 bases, read in frame from the first base.

The sample holds a few counts of this clone. The antigen this receptor binds is unknown. No much larger clonotype is one base removed from it; base qualities were not supplied. Material: naive CD4+ T cells from blood. The cell subset or site label, as the study defines it: true naive CD4+ T cells. This TCR was recovered from a woman aged 40-49 years in good health. The chain couples TRBV7-9 to TRBJ1-2; TRBD1 agrees with 8 junctional bases. The nucleotides read TGTGCCAGCAGCTTGAGGACAGGGAACTATGGCTACACCTTC. It encodes CASSLRTGNYGYTF.